These 2 T cell receptor beta chains were all obtained from the same sample, sequenced in a study of OX40 agonist ivuxolimab in advanced cancers. The method was immunoSEQ multiplex PCR; TCRdb's version includes in-frame clones alone and lacks a portion of them. The sample includes roughly 64,000 clones, about 85% of them seen just once. The sequenced sample was CD4+ or CD8+ T cells sorted from blood, obtained in a trial of the OX40 agonist ivuxolimab. These receptors all stem from an adult with an advanced solid tumor such as melanoma, head and neck, liver or kidney cancer.

This chain uses TRBV7-3 with TRBJ2-1; D ambiguous. The length of the CDR3 is 15 residues. CDR1 and CDR2 from the germline V gene are SGHTA and FQGTGA. V was cut by 5 bases and J by 3 bases, with 14 bases left in between. For the CDR3, the DNA is TGTGCCAGCAGCCCGGACCGCCCAGGCTACAATGAGCAGTTCTTC. Translation gives CASSPDRPGYNEQFF.

V usage is TRBV27 and J usage is TRBJ1-4; 9 bases align to TRBD1. This CDR3 region has 15 residues. Germline V lookup: CDR1 MNHEY, CDR2 SMNVEV (reference sequence). The J segment lost 4 bases and the V segment lost 5 bases, leaving 5 bases of the junction unmatched. The CDR3 region is CASSPGTGYNEKLFF. Here the CDR3 DNA reads TGTGCCAGCAGTCCCGGGACAGGGTATAATGAAAAACTGTTTTTT.